Each of the 16 T cell receptor beta chains below was sequenced from the same sample in a study of cytomegalovirus exposure and HLA in healthy donors. PCR primers comprised 60 Vbeta and 13 Jbeta primers. The repertoire was sequenced with immunoSEQ multiplex PCR; TCRdb's copy has only in-frame clones and lacks some. The sample holds roughly 150,000 clones, approximately 88% seen once. Sequencing was performed on PBMCs. These receptors all stem from a woman under 30 in good health and CMV-seronegative.

The chain links TRBV27 to TRBJ2-6, with D unclear. Deletions cut 8 bases from V and 2 bases from J, with 13 bases between. This CDR3 comprises 15 residues. From germline, CDR1 is MNHEY and CDR2 SMNVEV (reference sequence). Here the CDR3 reads CASLTPGAGANVLTF. CDR3 DNA: TGTGCCAGCCTGACGCCAGGCGCTGGGGCCAACGTCCTGACTTTC.

J is TRBJ2-1 and V is TRBV28; the D gene is possibly TRBD2 (7 bases). In germline, CDR1 is MDHEN, CDR2 SYDVKM. This CDR3 contains 17 residues. Between the trimmed V and J ends, which lost 4 bases and 4 bases, there was a span of 20 bases. For the CDR3, the DNA is TGTGCCAGCAGTTCACCCGTGAGGGGGGGGCTATACAATGAGCAGTTCTTC. Translated, it gives CASSSPVRGGLYNEQFF.

The genes are TRBV5-1 and TRBJ1-4; D call uncertain. The CDR3 runs to 15 residues. In germline, CDR1 is SGHRS, CDR2 YFSETQ. V was shortened by 0 bases and J by 4 bases, with 10 bases between the two germline ends. CDR3 in DNA: TGCGCCAGCAGCTTGGGTTACAGCCTTAATGAAAAACTGTTTTTT. Its translation: CASSLGYSLNEKLFF.

The J gene is TRBJ1-3, the V gene TRBV11-3; the match to TRBD1 covers 7 bases. This CDR3 region has 16 residues. Germline V lookup: CDR1 SGHNT, CDR2 YENEEA. V lost 2 bases and J lost 4; bases outside the gene matches: 8. The CDR3 reads CASSLNQGGYGNTIYF. The DNA of the CDR3 is TGTGCCAGCAGCTTAAACCAGGGGGGCTACGGAAACACCATATATTTT.

The gene calls are TRBV5-6 and TRBJ1-5; D may be TRBD1 (6 bases). The germline CDR1 and CDR2 sequences are SGHDT and YYEEEE. V shed 4 bases and J shed 1 base, with 12 bases lying between them. The CDR3 spans 15 residues. In nucleotides, the CDR3 is TGTGCCAGCAGCAACAGGGAAATGAGCAATCAGCCCCAGCATTTT. It codes for CASSNREMSNQPQHF.

The rearrangement joins TRBV4-2 to TRBJ1-1; tentatively, D is TRBD1 (6 bases). V dropped 1 base and J dropped 6 bases, with 9 bases sitting between them. Per the germline V gene, CDR1 is LGHNA and CDR2 is YNFKEQ. The CDR3 length is 13 residues. Written as DNA, the CDR3 is TGTGCCAGCAGCCAAGTCCAGGGGTCTGAAGCTTTCTTT. It encodes CASSQVQGSEAFF.

This clone was detected only a few times. The rearrangement uses TRBV4-1 and TRBJ1-2; TRBD1 matches 9 bases. This CDR3 has 15 residues. Germline V gene sequence: CDR1 MGHRA, CDR2 YSYEKL. V lost 5 bases to trimming and J lost 2 bases; unmatched junction nucleotides: 6. The CDR3 DNA follows: TGCGCCAGCAGCGATGTCACAGGGGGCAACTATGGCTACACCTTC. Amino acid sequence: CASSDVTGGNYGYTF.

The chain uses TRBV19 and TRBJ1-6; 7 bases line up with TRBD1. The length of the CDR3 is 15 residues. Trimming at V came to 5 bases and at J to 5 bases, leaving 6 bases not matched to a gene. The germline gives CDR1 LNHDA, CDR2 SQIVND (reference sequence). The CDR3 region is CASSPDRVNNSPLHF. In nucleotides, the CDR3 is TGTGCCAGTAGTCCCGACAGGGTAAATAATTCACCCCTCCACTTT. The full variable domain, rest sourced from reference TRBV19 and TRBJ1-6, is DGGITQSPKYLFRKEGQNVTLSCEQNLNHDAMYWYRQDPGQGLRLIYYSQIVNDFQKGDIAEGYSVSREKKESFPLTVTSAQKNPTAFYLCASSPDRVNNSPLHFGNGTRLTVT.

This clone appeared a single time. This chain uses TRBV6-6 with TRBJ2-1, with 10 bases lining up with TRBD2. Per the germline V gene, CDR1 is MNHNY and CDR2 is SVGAGI (reference sequence). Losses at the gene ends were 7 bases for V and 4 bases for J; bases not matched to a gene: 4. This CDR3 has 14 residues. In DNA, the CDR3 is TGTGCCAGCACGGAGCGGGGGGGATACAATGAGCAGTTCTTC. Amino acids: CASTERGGYNEQFF.

The gene calls are TRBV28 and TRBJ1-3; 11 nucleotides match TRBD1. The germline CDR1 and CDR2 sequences are MDHEN and SYDVKM. The junction had 7 bases not matched to a gene; V was cut back by 5 bases and J by 7 bases. The CDR3 extends over 15 amino acids. The CDR3 region has the DNA TGTGCCAGCAGTGGGGGGACAGGGGGTTACAACACCATATATTTT. Translating it yields CASSGGTGGYNTIYF. The whole variable domain, filled in from reference TRBV28 and TRBJ1-3, reads DVKVTQSSRYLVKRTGEKVFLECVQDMDHENMFWYRQDPGLGLRLIYFSYDVKMKEKGDIPEGYSVSREKKERFSLILESASTNQTSMYLCASSGGTGGYNTIYFGEGSWLTVV.

The CDR3: CASSLQGVYTEAFF. The CDR3, as DNA: TGCGCCAGCAGCCTACAGGGGGTTTACACTGAAGCTTTCTTT. The chain is built from TRBV5-1 and TRBJ1-1, with 8 bases fitting TRBD1. CDR3 size: 14 residues. Germline lookup yields CDR1 SGHRS and CDR2 YFSETQ. The trim removed 4 bases at V and 3 bases at J, leaving 5 bases unmatched. Filled out from reference TRBV5-1 and TRBJ1-1, the complete variable domain reads KAGVTQTPRYLIKTRGQQVTLSCSPISGHRSVSWYQQTPGQGLQFLFEYFSETQRNKGNFPGRFSGRQFSNSRSEMNVSTLELGDSALYLCASSLQGVYTEAFFGQGTRLTVV.

The genes are TRBV10-3 and TRBJ2-3; 12 bases match TRBD2. The CDR3 totals 15 residues. The germline CDR1 and CDR2 sequences are ENHRY and SYGVKD. V shed 7 bases, J shed 2 bases, and the junction held 4 bases outside the gene matches. The CDR3 is CAIKGLAGTTDTQYF. The CDR3 DNA follows: TGTGCCATCAAAGGACTAGCGGGGACCACAGATACGCAGTATTTT.

The J gene is TRBJ1-5, the V gene TRBV6-6, with D perhaps matching TRBD1 (5 bases). Germline V CDR1 and CDR2: MNHNY, SVGAGI (reference sequence). Deletions cut 2 bases from V and 1 base from J, with 6 bases between. There are 14 residues in the CDR3. The CDR3 loop is CASSYGQSNQPQHF. The CDR3 coding sequence is TGTGCCAGCAGTTACGGACAAAGCAATCAGCCCCAGCATTTT.

V is TRBV9 and J is TRBJ1-1, with 8 bases matching TRBD1. The V gene's germline CDR1 is SGDLS and CDR2 YYNGEE. The junction had 9 bases not matched to a gene; V was cut back by 4 bases and J by 1 base. This CDR3 spans 16 amino acids. CDR3 region: CASSSRGQGGNTEAFF. DNA of the CDR3: TGTGCCAGCAGCAGCAGGGGGCAAGGTGGGAACACTGAAGCTTTCTTT. Full variable domain (remainder filled in from reference TRBV9 and TRBJ1-1): DSGVTQTPKHLITATGQRVTLRCSPRSGDLSVYWYQQSLDQGLQFLIQYYNGEERAKGNILERFSAQQFPDLHSELNLSSLELGDSALYFCASSSRGQGGNTEAFFGQGTRLTVV.

V and J are TRBV7-6 and TRBJ2-1; maybe TRBD2 (6 bases). Trimming removed 0 bases at V and 14 bases at J, with 11 bases between. This CDR3 is 12 amino acids long. The germline V gene encodes CDR1 SGHVS and CDR2 FNYEAQ. CDR3 residues: CASSLAGLDKFF. The CDR3 nucleotides read TGTGCCAGCAGCTTAGCGGGACTGGATAAGTTCTTC.

The J gene is TRBJ1-6, the V gene TRBV2; D is unclear. Trimming took 4 bases from V and 4 from J, leaving 8 bases between them. The CDR3 runs 14 residues. CDR1 is SNHLY, CDR2 FYNNEI, per germline. DNA for the CDR3: TGTGCCAGCAGTGTATCACAGTATAATTCACCCCTCCACTTT. Amino acid sequence: CASSVSQYNSPLHF.